This T cell receptor beta chain originates from a study of cytomegalovirus exposure and HLA in healthy donors. Between the trimmed V and J ends, which lost 6 bases and 0 bases, there was a span of 12 bases. Germline CDR1 MNHNY, CDR2 SVGAGI (reference sequence). This CDR3 contains 14 residues. Primers: 60 Vbeta forward and 13 Jbeta reverse. Clones were sequenced by immunoSEQ multiplex PCR, and TCRdb holds only the in-frame ones, with some missing. The table has roughly 120,000 clones, roughly 77% seen once; the top ten hold under 6%. Turning to this clone: Its specificity is not known.

Study outcomes and limitations: As a later analysis revealed, the rate of TCR association differed by HLA locus, with DRB1 most and HLA-C fewest.

Sequences were obtained from PBMCs. The chain carries TRBV6-6 and TRBJ2-7; D is possibly TRBD2 (5 bases). The receptor's source is a man aged 25 to 40 in good health and CMV-seronegative. CDR3: CASRERQASYEQYF. The CDR3 DNA reads as TGTGCCAGCAGGGAGCGGCAGGCCTCCTACGAGCAGTACTTC.